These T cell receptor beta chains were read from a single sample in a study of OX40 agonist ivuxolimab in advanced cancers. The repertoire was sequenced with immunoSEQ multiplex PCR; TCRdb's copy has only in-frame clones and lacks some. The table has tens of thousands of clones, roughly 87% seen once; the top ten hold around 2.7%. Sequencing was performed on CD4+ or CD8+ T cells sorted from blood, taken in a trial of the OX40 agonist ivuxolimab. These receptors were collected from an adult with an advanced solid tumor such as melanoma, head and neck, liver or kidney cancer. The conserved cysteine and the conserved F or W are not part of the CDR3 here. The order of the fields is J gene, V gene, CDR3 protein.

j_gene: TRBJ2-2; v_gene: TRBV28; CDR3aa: ASSQLAGGYSGELF
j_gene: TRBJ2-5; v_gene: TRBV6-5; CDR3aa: ASSYRALPKETQY
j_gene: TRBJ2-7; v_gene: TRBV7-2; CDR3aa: ASSSDTSFAEQY
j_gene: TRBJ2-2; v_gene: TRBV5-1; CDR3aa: ASSLYEVITGELF
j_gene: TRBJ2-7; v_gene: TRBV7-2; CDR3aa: ASSLDGVVGEQY
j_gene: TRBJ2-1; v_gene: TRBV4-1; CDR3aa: ASSQAPTEYNEQF
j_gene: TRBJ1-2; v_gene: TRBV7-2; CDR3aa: ASSLEDSLIYGYT
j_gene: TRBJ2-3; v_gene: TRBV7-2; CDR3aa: ASLSPRDLYRDTQY
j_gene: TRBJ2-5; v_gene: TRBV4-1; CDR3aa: ASSQVQVKETQY
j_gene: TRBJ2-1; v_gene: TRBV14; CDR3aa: ASSLGGALTTFSYNEQF
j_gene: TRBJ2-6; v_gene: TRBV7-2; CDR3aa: ASSLAGTVLSSGANVLT
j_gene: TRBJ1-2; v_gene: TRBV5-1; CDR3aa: ASSLELNYGYT
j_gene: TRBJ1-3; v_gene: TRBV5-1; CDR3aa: ASSLGQNSGNTIY
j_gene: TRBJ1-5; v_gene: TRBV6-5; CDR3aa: ASSYGAAGPMSPQH
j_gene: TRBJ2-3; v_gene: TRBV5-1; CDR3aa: ASSREALAGSTDTQY
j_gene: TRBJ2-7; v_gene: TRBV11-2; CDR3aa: ASSRLAGPYEQY
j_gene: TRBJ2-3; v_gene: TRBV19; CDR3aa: ATTSGSTDTQY
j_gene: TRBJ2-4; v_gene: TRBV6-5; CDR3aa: ASSPSGSLRNIQY
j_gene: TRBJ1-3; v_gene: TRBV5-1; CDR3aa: ASSLATTASGNTIY